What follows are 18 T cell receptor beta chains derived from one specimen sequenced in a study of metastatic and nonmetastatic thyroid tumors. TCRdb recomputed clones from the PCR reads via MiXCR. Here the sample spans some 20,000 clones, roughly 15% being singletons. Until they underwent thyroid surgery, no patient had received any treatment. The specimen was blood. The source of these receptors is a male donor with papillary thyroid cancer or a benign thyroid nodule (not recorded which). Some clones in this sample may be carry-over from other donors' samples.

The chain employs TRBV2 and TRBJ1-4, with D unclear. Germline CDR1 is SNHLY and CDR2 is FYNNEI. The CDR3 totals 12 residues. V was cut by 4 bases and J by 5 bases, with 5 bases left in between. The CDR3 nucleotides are TGTGCCAGCAGTGCGGGGAATGAAAAACTGTTTTTT. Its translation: CASSAGNEKLFF.

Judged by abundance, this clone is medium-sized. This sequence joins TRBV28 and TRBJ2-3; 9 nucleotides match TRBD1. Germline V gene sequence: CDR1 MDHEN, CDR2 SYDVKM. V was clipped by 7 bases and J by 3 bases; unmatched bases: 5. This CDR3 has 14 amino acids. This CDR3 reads CASIRTGVTDTQYF. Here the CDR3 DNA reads TGTGCCAGCATCAGGACAGGGGTGACAGATACGCAGTATTTT. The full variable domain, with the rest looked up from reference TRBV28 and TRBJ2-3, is DVKVTQSSRYLVKRTGEKVFLECVQDMDHENMFWYRQDPGLGLRLIYFSYDVKMKEKGDIPEGYSVSREKKERFSLILESASTNQTSMYLCASIRTGVTDTQYFGPGTRLTVL.

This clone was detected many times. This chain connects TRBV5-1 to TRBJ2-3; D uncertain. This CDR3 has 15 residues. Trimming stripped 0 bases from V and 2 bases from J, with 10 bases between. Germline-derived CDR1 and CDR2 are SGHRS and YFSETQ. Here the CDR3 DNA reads TGCGCCAGCAGCTTGGGCAGTACCTACACAGATACGCAGTATTTT. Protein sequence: CASSLGSTYTDTQYF. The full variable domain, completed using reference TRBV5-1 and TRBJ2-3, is KAGVTQTPRYLIKTRGQQVTLSCSPISGHRSVSWYQQTPGQGLQFLFEYFSETQRNKGNFPGRFSGRQFSNSRSEMNVSTLELGDSALYLCASSLGSTYTDTQYFGPGTRLTVL.

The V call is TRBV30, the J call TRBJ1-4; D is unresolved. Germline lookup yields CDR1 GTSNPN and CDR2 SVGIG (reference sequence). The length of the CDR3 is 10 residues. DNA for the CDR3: TGTGCTCGGAGTTCTGAAAAACTGTTTTTT. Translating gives CARSSEKLFF.

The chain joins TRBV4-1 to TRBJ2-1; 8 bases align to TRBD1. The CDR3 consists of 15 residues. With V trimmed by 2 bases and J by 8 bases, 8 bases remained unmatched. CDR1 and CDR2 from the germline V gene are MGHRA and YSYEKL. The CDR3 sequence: CASSQMDRVEHEQFF. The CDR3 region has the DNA TGCGCCAGCAGCCAAATGGACAGGGTTGAGCATGAGCAGTTCTTC.

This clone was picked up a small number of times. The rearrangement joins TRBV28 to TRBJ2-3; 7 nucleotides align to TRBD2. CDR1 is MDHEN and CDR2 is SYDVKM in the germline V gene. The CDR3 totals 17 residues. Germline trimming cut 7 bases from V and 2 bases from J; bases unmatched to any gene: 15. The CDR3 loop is CASILLTSDQITDTQYF. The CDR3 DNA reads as TGTGCCAGCATCCTATTAACTAGCGATCAAATCACAGATACGCAGTATTTT.

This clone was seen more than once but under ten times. CDR3 DNA sequence: TGTGCCACCACGGACAGGATTAGCAATCAGCCCCAGCATTTT. It is translated as CATTDRISNQPQHF. The chain employs TRBV19 and TRBJ1-5, with 7 bases lining up with TRBD1. Germline-derived CDR1 and CDR2 are LNHDA and SQIVND (reference sequence). After removal of 10 bases from V and 0 bases from J, the junction contained 6 bases not matched to a gene. The CDR3 runs to 14 residues.

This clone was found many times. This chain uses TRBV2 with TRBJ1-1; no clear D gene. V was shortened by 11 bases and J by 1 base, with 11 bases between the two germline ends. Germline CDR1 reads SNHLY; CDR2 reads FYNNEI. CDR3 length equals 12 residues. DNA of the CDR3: TGTGCCTCCGGGAATTGGAACACTGAAGCTTTCTTT. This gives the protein CASGNWNTEAFF.

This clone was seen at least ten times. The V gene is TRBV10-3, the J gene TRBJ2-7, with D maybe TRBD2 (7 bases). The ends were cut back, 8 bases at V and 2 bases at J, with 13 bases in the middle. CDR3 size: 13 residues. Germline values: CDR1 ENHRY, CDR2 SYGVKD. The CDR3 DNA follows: TGTGCCATCCTAGGGGGGACTACCTACGAGCAGTACTTC. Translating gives CAILGGTTYEQYF.

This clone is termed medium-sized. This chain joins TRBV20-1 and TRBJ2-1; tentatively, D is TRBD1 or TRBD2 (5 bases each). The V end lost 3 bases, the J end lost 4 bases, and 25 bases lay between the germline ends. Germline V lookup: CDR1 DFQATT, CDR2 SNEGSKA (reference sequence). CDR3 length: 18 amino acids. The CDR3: CSARGPYSFGGGYNEQFF. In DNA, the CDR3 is TGCAGTGCTAGGGGACCGTATTCATTCGGAGGTGGTTACAATGAGCAGTTCTTC.

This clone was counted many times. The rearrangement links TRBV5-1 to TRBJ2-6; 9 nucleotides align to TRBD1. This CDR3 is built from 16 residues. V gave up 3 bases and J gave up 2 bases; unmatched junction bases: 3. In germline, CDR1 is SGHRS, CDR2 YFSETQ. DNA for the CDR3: TGCGCCAGCAGCTCGACAGGGGGAACTGGGGCCAACGTCCTGACTTTC. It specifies CASSSTGGTGANVLTF.

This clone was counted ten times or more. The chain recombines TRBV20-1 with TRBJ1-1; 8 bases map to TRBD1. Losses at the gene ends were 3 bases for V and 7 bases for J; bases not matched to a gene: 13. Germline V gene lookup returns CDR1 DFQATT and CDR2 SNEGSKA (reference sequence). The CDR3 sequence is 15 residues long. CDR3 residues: CSASSPQGQVIEAFF. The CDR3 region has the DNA TGCAGTGCTAGCTCGCCCCAGGGACAGGTAATTGAAGCTTTCTTT.

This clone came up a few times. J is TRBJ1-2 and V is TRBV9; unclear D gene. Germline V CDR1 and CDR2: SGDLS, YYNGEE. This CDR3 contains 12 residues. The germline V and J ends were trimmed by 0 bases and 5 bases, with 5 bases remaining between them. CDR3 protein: CASSVDEYGYTF. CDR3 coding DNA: TGTGCCAGCAGCGTAGACGAGTATGGCTACACCTTC.

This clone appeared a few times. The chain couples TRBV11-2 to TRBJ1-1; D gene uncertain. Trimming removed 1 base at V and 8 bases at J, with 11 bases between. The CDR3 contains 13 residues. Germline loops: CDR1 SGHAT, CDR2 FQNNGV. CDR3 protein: CASSLGGPQEAFF. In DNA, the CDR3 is TGTGCCAGCAGCTTAGGGGGTCCGCAGGAAGCTTTCTTT.

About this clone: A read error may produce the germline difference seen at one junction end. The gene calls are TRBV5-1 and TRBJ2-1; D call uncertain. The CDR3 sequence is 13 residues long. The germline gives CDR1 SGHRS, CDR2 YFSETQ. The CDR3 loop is CASNMGSGDEQFF. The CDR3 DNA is TGCGCCAGCAACATGGGAAGTGGCGATGAGCAATTCTTC.

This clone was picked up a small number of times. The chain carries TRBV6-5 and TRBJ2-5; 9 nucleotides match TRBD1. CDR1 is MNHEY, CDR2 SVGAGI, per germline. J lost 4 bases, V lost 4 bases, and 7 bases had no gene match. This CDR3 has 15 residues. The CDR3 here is CASSFSGQGVETQYF. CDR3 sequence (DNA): TGTGCCAGCAGTTTCTCGGGACAGGGAGTAGAGACCCAGTACTTC.

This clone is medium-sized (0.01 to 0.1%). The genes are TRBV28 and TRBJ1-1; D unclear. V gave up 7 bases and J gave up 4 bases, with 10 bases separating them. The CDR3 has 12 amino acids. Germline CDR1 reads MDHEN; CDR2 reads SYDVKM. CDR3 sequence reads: CASISGFTEAFF. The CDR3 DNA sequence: TGTGCCAGCATTTCAGGTTTCACTGAAGCTTTCTTT.

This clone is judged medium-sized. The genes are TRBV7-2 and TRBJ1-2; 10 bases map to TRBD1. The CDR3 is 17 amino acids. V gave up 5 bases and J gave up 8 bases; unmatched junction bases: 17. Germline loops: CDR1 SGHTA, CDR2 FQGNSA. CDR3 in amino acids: CASSNWDRGATLQGYTF. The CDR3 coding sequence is TGTGCCAGCAGCAACTGGGACAGGGGCGCCACCCTCCAGGGCTACACCTTC.